This record looks at one T cell receptor (beta chain) sequence and its context. The antigen remains undetermined. This sample is part of a study of a mutant IDH1 vaccine in newly diagnosed glioma. The overall study: Treatment recipients were around 62% male and about 40% female, and their mean age was approximately 42 years.

Clones were read by immunoSEQ multiplex PCR, and TCRdb kept only the in-frame ones, dropping some. The sample lists approximately 25,000 clones, approximately 80% occurring once. The germline CDR1 and CDR2 sequences are ENHRY and SYGVKD. This CDR3 is 13 amino acids long. Trimming stripped 7 bases from V and 2 bases from J, with 11 bases between. Noted time point: week 5, during vaccination. The content of each vaccine dose was 300 ug of mutant IDH1 20-mer peptide, and topical imiquimod accompanied it. The chain has TRBV10-3 and TRBJ1-1, with D maybe TRBD1 (5 bases). The starting material was PBMCs, obtained from a glioma patient whose treatment included an IDH1 peptide vaccine. The TCR originated in a man aged 40-50 years with glioma. The CDR3: CAITQGPNTEAFF. The DNA of the CDR3 is TGTGCCATCACTCAGGGCCCAAACACTGAAGCTTTCTTT.